This T cell receptor beta chain came from a study of metastatic and nonmetastatic thyroid tumors. TCRdb re-analyzed the PCR reads using MiXCR. The sample has about 16,000 clones; roughly an eighth are singletons. This clone was counted at least ten times. The antigen is unknown. Every patient was untreated before thyroid surgery. General study points: In blood and tumor, TCR beta diversity was reportedly significantly higher in malignant thyroid tumors than in benign nodules.

Specimen: tumor tissue. This TCR derives from a female donor with papillary thyroid cancer or a benign thyroid nodule (not recorded which). Some clones in this sample may be carry-over from other donors' samples.

CDR3 sequence reads: CASRDRTSGSPYQETQYF. DNA for the CDR3: TGTGCCAGCAGAGACAGGACTAGCGGGAGCCCCTACCAAGAGACCCAGTACTTC. The chain combines TRBV12-3 or TRBV12-4 with TRBJ2-5; TRBD2 matches at 13 bases. Losses at the gene ends were 6 bases for V and 0 bases for J; bases not matched to a gene: 10. The CDR3 is made up of 18 amino acids.